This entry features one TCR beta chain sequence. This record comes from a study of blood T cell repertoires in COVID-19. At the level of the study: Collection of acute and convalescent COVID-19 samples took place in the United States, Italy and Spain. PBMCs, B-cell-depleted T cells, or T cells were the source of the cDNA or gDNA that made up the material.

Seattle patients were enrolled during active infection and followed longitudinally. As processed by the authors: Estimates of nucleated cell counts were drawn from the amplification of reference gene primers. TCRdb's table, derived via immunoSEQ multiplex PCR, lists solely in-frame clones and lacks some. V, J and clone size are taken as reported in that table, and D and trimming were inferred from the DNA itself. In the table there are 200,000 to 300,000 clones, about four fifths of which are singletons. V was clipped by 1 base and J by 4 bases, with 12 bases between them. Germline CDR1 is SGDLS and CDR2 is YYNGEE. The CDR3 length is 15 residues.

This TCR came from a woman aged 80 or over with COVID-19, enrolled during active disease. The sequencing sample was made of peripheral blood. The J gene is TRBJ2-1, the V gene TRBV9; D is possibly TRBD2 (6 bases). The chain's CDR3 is CASSVFSGPYNEQFF. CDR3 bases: TGTGCCAGCAGCGTATTTAGCGGTCCATACAATGAGCAGTTCTTC.